The rows below give T cell receptor beta chains drawn from one sample of a study of blood T cells in healthy people across ages. MiXCR, applied by TCRdb to the 5' RACE reads, yields one record per CDR3 protein. The data contain over 1,500,000 distinct CDR3 sequences, less than 50% of them singletons. Sequencing was done on a sample of blood. All receptors derive from a woman aged 40 to 50 in good health. CDR3s include the opening cysteine and the closing phenylalanine or tryptophan. D genes are given only for firm matches. The size of a clone is reported for some rows only, either as once, few or many, or as a class for expanded clones.

few	TRBJ2-7	TRBD2	TRBV4-3	TGCGCCAGCAGCCAAGTAGCGGGGGGGGCCTACGAGCAGTACTTC	CASSQVAGGAYEQYF
-	TRBJ2-6	-	TRBV24-1	TGTGCCACCAGCGAGACTGGGGCCAACGTCCTGACTTTC	CATSETGANVLTF
-	TRBJ2-2	TRBD2	TRBV4-3	TGCGCCAGCAGCCAGAACCCGGGACTAGCGGGGGCCCAAAACACCGGGGAGCTGTTTTTT	CASSQNPGLAGAQNTGELFF
-	TRBJ2-1	-	TRBV7-9	TGTGCCAGCAGCGGAGCCCGGGGCAGCTCCTACAATGAGCAGTTCTTC	CASSGARGSSYNEQFF
-	TRBJ2-5	-	TRBV6-2/TRBV6-3	TGTGCCAGCAGTTACTCGAATTCTGGGTGGCGAAATCAAGAGACCCAGTACTTC	CASSYSNSGWRNQETQYF
-	TRBJ2-6	TRBD2	TRBV6-5	TGTGCCAGCAGTTCCGGACTAGCGGGGGACGGGGCCAACGTCCTGACTTTC	CASSSGLAGDGANVLTF
-	TRBJ2-7	TRBD1	TRBV5-1	TGCGCCAGCAGCCGCACCGGGACAGGGACCGACGAGCAGTACTTC	CASSRTGTGTDEQYF
-	TRBJ1-2	-	TRBV7-2	TGTGCCAGCAGCTCCTCCGGCTACTATGGCTACACCTTC	CASSSSGYYGYTF
few	TRBJ2-5	TRBD1	TRBV6-2/TRBV6-3	TGTGCCAGCAGTTACCCTAGACAGGGACAAGAGACCCAGTACTTC	CASSYPRQGQETQYF
-	TRBJ2-3	-	TRBV9	TGTGCCAGCAGCGCTGGGAGACCCAGCGGTATAGCAGATACGCAGTATTTT	CASSAGRPSGIADTQYF
few	TRBJ2-7	-	TRBV7-8	TGTGCCAGCAGCCGCCGGGCGACCCCATCCTACGAGCAGTACTTC	CASSRRATPSYEQYF
-	TRBJ2-5	-	TRBV28	TGTGCCAGCAGTTTATTAGGGGGGGCACCCTACAATGAGCAGTACTTC	CASSLLGGAPYNEQYF
once	TRBJ1-5	TRBD1	TRBV14	TGTGCCAGCAGCAAGGGACAGGGTGAACCCCAGCATTTT	CASSKGQGEPQHF
few	TRBJ2-5	-	TRBV2	TGTGCCAGCAGTGAAGTGGCCGAGACCCAGTACTTC	CASSEVAETQYF
-	TRBJ2-7	-	TRBV6-2/TRBV6-3	TGTGCCAGCAGTTACTACCCATCCTACGAGCAGTACTTC	CASSYYPSYEQYF
-	TRBJ1-2	-	TRBV3-1	TGTGCCAGCAGCCAAGACGACAAACTTAGGACCTATGGCTACACCTTC	CASSQDDKLRTYGYTF
-	TRBJ2-3	-	TRBV28	TGTGCCAGCAGTTTTGAACTAGTGATAGATACGCAGTATTTT	CASSFELVIDTQYF
-	TRBJ2-3	TRBD2	TRBV3-1	TGTGCCAGCAGCCCCTGGGGTCTAGCGGGGCGAACAGATACGCAGTATTTT	CASSPWGLAGRTDTQYF
many	TRBJ1-2	TRBD1	TRBV6-2/TRBV6-3	TGTGCCAGCAGTTACAGCGGACAGGGTATCGGAGATGGCTACACCTTC	CASSYSGQGIGDGYTF
few	TRBJ1-1	-	TRBV6-5	TGTGCCAGCAGTTACGGCCTGGTACTTGTCGGGGATGGGGCTTTCTTT	CASSYGLVLVGDGAFF
-	TRBJ1-5	-	TRBV6-6	TGTGCCAGCACTCTCCGGGACGGCTCCAATCAGCCCCAGCATTTT	CASTLRDGSNQPQHF
once	TRBJ2-7	-	TRBV15	TGTGCCACCAGCAGAGCCCTAACAGGTCTATACGAGCAGTACTTC	CATSRALTGLYEQYF
few	TRBJ2-5	TRBD2	TRBV7-2	TGTGCCAGCAGCTTTGGACTAGCGGGGGGGCCCCAAGAGACCCAGTACTTC	CASSFGLAGGPQETQYF
-	TRBJ2-3	-	TRBV7-8	TGTGCCAGCAGCTTTTCTGGGGTACACAGCACAGATACGCAGTATTTT	CASSFSGVHSTDTQYF
few	TRBJ2-3	-	TRBV6-5	TGTGCCAGCAGTTACATTCAGACAGATACGCAGTATTTT	CASSYIQTDTQYF
-	TRBJ2-5	-	TRBV11-2	TGTGCCAGCAGCTCTCTGATAACCCGGACTGCCGGGGAGACCCAGTACTTC	CASSSLITRTAGETQYF
-	TRBJ2-5	-	TRBV24-1	TGTGCCACCAGTTTGTGGGGTGAGCAGTACTTC	CATSLWGEQYF
few	TRBJ2-1	TRBD2	TRBV5-1	TGCGCCAGCAGCTTGGGCGGGGGGGCCGATGAGCAGTTCTTC	CASSLGGGADEQFF
-	TRBJ2-3	TRBD1	TRBV18	TGTGCCAGCTCGATGGGACAGGGATCAGATACGCAGTATTTT	CASSMGQGSDTQYF
few	TRBJ1-2	-	TRBV20-1	TGCAGTGCTAGAGATGTCCCTAACTATGGCTACACCTTC	CSARDVPNYGYTF
-	TRBJ2-3	-	TRBV6-6	TGTGCCAGCAGCGACCATCCAGATACGCAGTATTTT	CASSDHPDTQYF
-	TRBJ2-1	TRBD1	TRBV24-1	TGTGCCACCAGTGATTTACAGGGGAATTGGAATGAGCAGTTCTTC	CATSDLQGNWNEQFF
few	TRBJ1-1	-	TRBV20-1	TGCAGTTCCCATGCTGAAGCTTTCTTT	CSSHAEAFF
-	TRBJ1-5	-	TRBV12-3/TRBV12-4	TGTGCCAGCAGTTTTGCCAGGGCTAATCAGCCCCAGCATTTT	CASSFARANQPQHF
-	TRBJ1-2	TRBD1	TRBV3-1	TGTGCCCGCAGCCCGGGACAGGGGGTATCCTATGGCTACACCTTC	CARSPGQGVSYGYTF
once	TRBJ2-2	-	TRBV12-3/TRBV12-4	TGTGCCAGCAGGTTGGCCCCCCCAGGGCGCACCGGGGAGCTGTTTTTT	CASRLAPPGRTGELFF
-	TRBJ2-3	-	TRBV20-1	TGCAGTGCCAGACTCGTCGGGGTCCCATTCACAGATACGCAGTATTTT	CSARLVGVPFTDTQYF
-	TRBJ2-5	TRBD1	TRBV4-2	TGTGCCAGCAGCCAAGATCCACAGGGGACGACCCAGTACTTC	CASSQDPQGTTQYF
-	TRBJ2-7	TRBD1	TRBV12-3/TRBV12-4	TGTGCCAGCACCCCGACAGGGAACGAGCAGTACTTC	CASTPTGNEQYF
-	TRBJ2-1	-	TRBV12-3/TRBV12-4	TGTGCCAGCAGTTTAGACAGGGCAACCTACAAGGAGCAGTTCTTC	CASSLDRATYKEQFF
-	TRBJ2-1	-	TRBV7-2	TGTGCCAGCAGCTTAGCCTCACAGGCGGGCAATGAGCAGTTCTTC	CASSLASQAGNEQFF
-	TRBJ2-7	TRBD2	TRBV20-1	TGCGGTGCTAGCCCGACTAGCGGGGGCCTCTATGGGGAGCAGTACTTC	CGASPTSGGLYGEQYF
-	TRBJ2-3	-	TRBV20-1	TGCAGTGCTAGAGAGTTAGGGCCAGAGCGGCCAGATACGCAGTATTTT	CSARELGPERPDTQYF
-	TRBJ2-5	-	TRBV6-6	TGTGCCAGCAGTTACGATAACAGACTTCAAGAGATCCAGTACTTC	CASSYDNRLQEIQYF
-	TRBJ2-3	TRBD2	TRBV7-2	TGTGCCAGCAGCTTAGTGAGTAGCGGGGGGGCCCAAGATACGCAGTATTTT	CASSLVSSGGAQDTQYF
-	TRBJ1-2	-	TRBV4-1	TGCACCAGCAGCCAAGAGGATAGTTCTGGGTATGGCTACACCTTC	CTSSQEDSSGYGYTF
-	TRBJ2-5	-	TRBV20-1	TGCAGTGCGGGCGGGGCCGGAAAAGAGACCCAGTACTTC	CSAGGAGKETQYF
few	TRBJ2-1	-	TRBV20-1	TGCAGTGCTAGGGGGACGCCGAGCTTAGATGAGCAGTTCTTC	CSARGTPSLDEQFF
-	TRBJ1-2	TRBD1	TRBV5-1	TGCGCCAGCAGCAACTACAGGGGGCAACAACCCCACACCTTC	CASSNYRGQQPHTF
few	TRBJ1-2	-	TRBV5-1	TGCGCCAGCAGCTTTTGGGGATACCCGACTAACTATGGCTACACCTTC	CASSFWGYPTNYGYTF
-	TRBJ2-5	-	TRBV20-1	TGCAGTGCTATTCTCTCGGGGGGCCTTCCTAAAGAGACCCAGTACTTC	CSAILSGGLPKETQYF
-	TRBJ1-1	TRBD1	TRBV5-1	TGCGCCAGCAGCTTATCGGGACAGGGGGCTACGCAGAAAGCTTTCTTT	CASSLSGQGATQKAFF
-	TRBJ1-2	-	TRBV6-5	TGTGCCAGCCGCAAGGGGAACTATGGCTACACCTTC	CASRKGNYGYTF
-	TRBJ2-4	TRBD1	TRBV6-2/TRBV6-3	TGTGCCAGCAGTTCTACAGGGGGCAGTCTGGACATTCAGTACTTC	CASSSTGGSLDIQYF
-	TRBJ2-3	TRBD2	TRBV2	TGTGCCAGCAGGATCGGGACTAGCGCTGGTGGTAGCACAGATACGCAGTATTTT	CASRIGTSAGGSTDTQYF
-	TRBJ2-1	TRBD1	TRBV29-1	TGCAGCTCGGACAGGGCCTACAATGAGCAGTTCTTC	CSSDRAYNEQFF
-	TRBJ2-7	TRBD1	TRBV20-1	TGCAGTGCTAGTCGGACAGGCTCCAAGACGTACTTC	CSASRTGSKTYF
-	TRBJ1-4	-	TRBV20-1	TGCAGTGCGACCCCTCAGGGCTTTCGGGAAAAACTGTTTTTT	CSATPQGFREKLFF
-	TRBJ2-7	-	TRBV2	TGTGCCAGCGGGCCGGGTTACGAGCAGTACTTC	CASGPGYEQYF
-	TRBJ1-6	-	TRBV5-1	TGCGCCAGCAGCTTGGTTGGGGACACCGATTCACCCCTCCACTTT	CASSLVGDTDSPLHF